The 8 T cell receptor beta chains presented below share a single source sample, sequenced in a study of T cells in Graves' hyperthyroidism and ophthalmopathy. From RNA transcripts, TCR beta CDR3 regions were amplified. HTBI primers drove first-round RT-PCR of the TCR CDR3. TCRdb analysed the multiplex PCR reads with MiXCR anew, one entry per CDR3 protein. The data contain 550,000 to 700,000 distinct CDR3 sequences, roughly 50% of them singletons. Sequenced input: peripheral blood or thyroid tissue (not recorded which). The receptors here all came from an adult woman with Graves' disease, either hyperthyroidism or ophthalmopathy (not recorded which).

This chain joins TRBV10-3 and TRBJ1-3, with D unclear. Germline lookup yields CDR1 ENHRY and CDR2 SYGVKD. The CDR3 has 15 residues. V dropped 1 base and J dropped 6 bases, with 13 bases sitting between them. CDR3 in DNA: TGTGCCATCAGTGAGTGGCCAGGTTGGGAAAACACCATATATTTT. Protein sequence: CAISEWPGWENTIYF.

The rearrangement links TRBV29-1 to TRBJ1-3; tentatively, D is TRBD1 (5 bases). The CDR3 loop spans 12 amino acids. V was shortened by 7 bases and J by 2 bases, with 9 bases between the two germline ends. CDR1 and CDR2 (germline): SQVTM, ANQGSEA. CDR3: CSARETGNTIYF. The DNA of the CDR3 is TGCAGCGCCAGGGAAACTGGAAACACCATATATTTT.

In this sample, this clonotype turned up a few times. The rearrangement links TRBV2 to TRBJ1-1, with TRBD1 matching 11 bases. The V and J ends lost 6 bases and 5 bases, in that order; junction bases with no gene match: 8. The CDR3 is 15 amino acids. CDR1 SNHLY and CDR2 FYNNEI come from the germline V gene. CDR3 in amino acids: CASSLGQGASTEAFF. CDR3 in DNA: TGTGCCAGCAGCTTAGGACAGGGGGCTAGTACTGAAGCTTTCTTT.

V usage is TRBV28 and J usage is TRBJ2-7; D gene ambiguous. The length of the CDR3 is 11 residues. V lost 7 bases and J 6 bases, leaving 10 bases between the germline ends. The germline CDR1 and CDR2 sequences are MDHEN and SYDVKM. CDR3: CASTTLFEQYF. The CDR3 DNA sequence: TGTGCCAGCACCACGCTATTCGAGCAGTACTTC.

V is TRBV10-2 and J is TRBJ1-4; no reliable D call. This CDR3 has 12 residues. Germline CDR1 and CDR2: WSHSY and SAAADI. V lost 7 bases and J lost 4, with 7 bases in between. DNA of the CDR3: TGCGCCAGCAACAACTTTAATGAAAAACTGTTTTTT. It encodes CASNNFNEKLFF.

This clonotype has at least ten counts. The chain is built from TRBV6-1 and TRBJ1-2, with 10 bases identical to TRBD1. The CDR3 totals 15 residues. V dropped 2 bases and J dropped 2; count of bases not matched to a gene: 2. In germline, CDR1 is MNHNS, CDR2 SASEGT. The CDR3 here is CASSERDRGNYGYTF. The CDR3 coding sequence is TGTGCCAGCAGTGAACGGGACAGGGGAAACTATGGCTACACCTTC.

In its sample, this clonotype was seen many times. This chain uses TRBV7-9 with TRBJ1-1, with a weak D call TRBD1 (6 bases). This CDR3 has 15 amino acids. Germline V gives CDR1 SEHNR, CDR2 FQNEAQ (reference sequence). The V gene lost 4 bases and the J gene lost 5 bases, with 17 bases spanning the gap. The CDR3 here is CASSSKGGRETEAFF. CDR3 coding DNA: TGTGCCAGCAGCTCTAAAGGGGGAAGAGAGACTGAAGCTTTCTTT.

This chain links TRBV7-9 with TRBJ2-7, with TRBD1 matching 8 bases. The CDR3 runs 15 residues. Losses at the gene ends were 4 bases for V and 7 bases for J; bases not matched to a gene: 12. The V gene's germline CDR1 is SEHNR and CDR2 FQNEAQ (reference sequence). The CDR3 spells CASSSAGQGLSEQYF. The CDR3 DNA reads as TGTGCCAGCAGCTCAGCCGGACAGGGCCTCTCAGAGCAGTACTTC.